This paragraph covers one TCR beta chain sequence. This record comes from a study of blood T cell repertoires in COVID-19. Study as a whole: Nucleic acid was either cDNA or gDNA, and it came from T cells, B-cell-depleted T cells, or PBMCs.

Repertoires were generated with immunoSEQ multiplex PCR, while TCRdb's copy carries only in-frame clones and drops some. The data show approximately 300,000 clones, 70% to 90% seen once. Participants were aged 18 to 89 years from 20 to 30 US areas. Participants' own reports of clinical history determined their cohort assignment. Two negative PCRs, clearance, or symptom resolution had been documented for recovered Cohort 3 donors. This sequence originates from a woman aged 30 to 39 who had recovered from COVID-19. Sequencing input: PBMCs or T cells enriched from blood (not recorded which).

In DNA form, the CDR3 reads TGTGCCAGCAGTGAAGGTGTGGAAGGGGTCGAGCAGTACTTC. Protein: CASSEGVEGVEQYF. The rearrangement uses TRBV6-1 and TRBJ2-7, with D possibly TRBD1 on 5 matching bases. Trimming cost V 1 base and J 6 bases, with 13 bases left between them. The CDR3 loop spans 14 amino acids. CDR1 and CDR2 from the germline V gene are MNHNS and SASEGT.